This TCR beta chain was observed in a study of OX40 agonist ivuxolimab in advanced cancers. Study background: Enrollees could have had prior anti-PD-1, anti-PD-L1 or anti-CTLA-4 therapy, which more than 30% had received.

Study-level points and caveats: Clones of CD4+ and CD8+ blood T cells grew by week 6 at doses of 0.1 to 3.0 mg/kg.

Regarding this clone: Its antigen remains unidentified.

TCRdb keeps only in-frame clones here, not all; method: immunoSEQ multiplex PCR. This table has 65,000 to 90,000 clones, roughly 85% appearing once. The CDR3 covers 12 residues. Germline V lookup: CDR1 SGHVS, CDR2 FNYEAQ. V was trimmed by 3 bases and J by 2 bases, leaving 4 bases between them. Enrollment shut out patients with autoimmune disease history or systemic immunosuppression. Sampling of blood occurred at baseline, cycle 4 day 1, and cycle 7 day 1. The V gene is TRBV7-6, the J gene TRBJ2-5; D not certain. The sequencing here drew on CD4+ or CD8+ T cells sorted from blood, taken in a trial of the OX40 agonist ivuxolimab. This sequence was found in an adult with an advanced solid tumor such as melanoma, head and neck, liver or kidney cancer. CDR3 protein: CASSLAQETQYF. CDR3 DNA sequence: TGTGCCAGCAGCTTGGCACAAGAGACCCAGTACTTC.